Following are 6 T cell receptor beta chains from one sample sequenced in a study of shared clonotypes between healthy human individuals. Sequencing was performed with immunoSEQ multiplex PCR; in TCRdb, only in-frame clones are kept and a portion is missing. The top ten clones hold under 11% of a sample with just under 350,000 clones, less than 75% of them seen once. Source material: memory CD4+ T cells sorted from blood. Indicated subset: CD45RA-negative fraction. The source is a man aged 25-45 years in good health.

This clone showed up just a few times. The chain employs TRBV6-1 and TRBJ2-1; possibly TRBD2 for D (6 bases). V was clipped by 7 bases and J by 9 bases, with 19 bases between them. The CDR3 covers 14 residues. Germline CDR1 MNHNS, CDR2 SASEGT. CDR3 amino acids: CASKGAGNSGEQFF. CDR3 coding DNA: TGTGCCAGCAAAGGGGCGGGAAATTCGGGTGAGCAGTTCTTC.

J is TRBJ2-1 and V is TRBV14; no clear D gene. With 4 bases removed from V and 8 bases from J, the gap between germline ends came to 12 bases. The length of the CDR3 is 13 residues. Germline lookup yields CDR1 SGHDN and CDR2 FVKESK. CDR3 nucleotide sequence: TGTGCCAGCAGCCCGAGACCCGGTTATGAGCAGTTCTTC. It translates to CASSPRPGYEQFF. The complete variable domain, with remaining parts taken from reference TRBV14 and TRBJ2-1, reads EAGVTQFPSHSVIEKGQTVTLRCDPISGHDNLYWYRRVMGKEIKFLLHFVKESKQDESGMPNNRFLAERTGGTYSTLKVQPAELEDSGVYFCASSPRPGYEQFFGPGTRLTVL.

The J gene is TRBJ2-1, the V gene TRBV12-5; 7 bases map to TRBD2. CDR1 is LGHNT, CDR2 FRNRAP, per germline. The CDR3 extends over 17 amino acids. Trimming removed 2 bases from V and 0 bases from J; junction bases left unmatched: 7. This CDR3 reads CASGLTTSASSYNEQFF. As DNA, the CDR3 is TGTGCTAGTGGTTTGACTACTAGCGCAAGCTCCTACAATGAGCAGTTCTTC.

This clone occurred many times. This chain joins TRBV5-1 and TRBJ2-7; D is uncertain. V shed 4 bases and J shed 2 bases, with 13 bases lying between them. Germline V gene data show CDR1 as SGHRS and CDR2 as YFSETQ. This CDR3 has 14 residues. The CDR3 region is CASSQTVTAYEQYF. In nucleotides, the CDR3 is TGCGCCAGCAGCCAAACAGTTACGGCCTACGAGCAGTACTTC. The complete variable domain, with remaining parts taken from reference TRBV5-1 and TRBJ2-7, reads KAGVTQTPRYLIKTRGQQVTLSCSPISGHRSVSWYQQTPGQGLQFLFEYFSETQRNKGNFPGRFSGRQFSNSRSEMNVSTLELGDSALYLCASSQTVTAYEQYFGPGTRLTVT.

Only a few counts were recorded for this clone. The junction departs from the called germline gene at one end, perhaps through a read error. The rearrangement links TRBV7-8 to TRBJ2-7; 13 bases line up with TRBD2. The CDR3 loop spans 14 amino acids. Germline assignment: CDR1 SGHVS and CDR2 FQNEAQ. The CDR3 spells CASSANAGLAGNHF. CDR3 coding DNA: TGTGCCAGCAGCGCGAATGCGGGACTAGCGGGGAACCACTTC.

This clone appeared a single time. DNA for the CDR3: TGCGCCAGCAGCTTGGTGGCGGTTAACAATGAGCAGTTCTTC. Its protein product is CASSLVAVNNEQFF. The V gene is TRBV5-1, the J gene TRBJ2-1; D call uncertain. The CDR3 runs 14 residues. Germline-derived CDR1 and CDR2 are SGHRS and YFSETQ. V gave up 0 bases and J gave up 5 bases, with 9 bases separating them.